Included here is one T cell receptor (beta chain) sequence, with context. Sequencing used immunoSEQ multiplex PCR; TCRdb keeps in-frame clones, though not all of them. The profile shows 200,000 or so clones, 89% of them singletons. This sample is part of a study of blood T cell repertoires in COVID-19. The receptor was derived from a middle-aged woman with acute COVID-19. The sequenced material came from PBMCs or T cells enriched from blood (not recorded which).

The CDR3 loop is CASSWTGDFQETQYF. The CDR3 nucleotides read TGTGCCAGCAGCTGGACAGGGGACTTCCAGGAGACCCAGTACTTC. This sequence joins TRBV7-9 and TRBJ2-5; 9 bases are shared with TRBD1. The ends lost 4 bases at V and 5 bases at J; junction bases unmatched: 8. The length of the CDR3 is 15 residues. Looked up from germline, CDR1 is SEHNR and CDR2 is FQNEAQ (reference sequence).